The 9 T cell receptor beta chains in this list originate from one sample, sequenced in a study of response to subunit inactivated influenza vaccine. TCRdb analysed the RT-PCR reads with MiXCR anew, one entry per CDR3 protein. The data show roughly 780,000 distinct CDR3 sequences, about 18% seen once. Sequencing used PBMCs from blood, obtained more than 4 days after vaccination. The receptors shown here come from a man between 50 and 59 years old who received an inactivated influenza vaccine.

The chain uses TRBV27 and TRBJ2-7; D might be TRBD1 (6 bases). This CDR3 has 15 residues. V was cut by 8 bases and J by 5 bases, with 22 bases left in between. CDR1 and CDR2 (germline): MNHEY, SMNVEV (reference sequence). The CDR3 DNA is TGTGCCAGCCGAATATTCCCAAGCCCAGGGGACGAGCAGTACTTC. It yields the protein CASRIFPSPGDEQYF.

The chain recombines TRBV18 with TRBJ2-7; no clear D. This CDR3 comprises 13 residues. CDR1 is KGHSH and CDR2 is LQKENI in the germline V gene. V gave up 2 bases and J gave up 3 bases, with 8 bases separating them. CDR3 sequence: CASSPALDYEQYF. Here the CDR3 DNA reads TGTGCCAGCTCACCAGCCCTAGACTACGAGCAGTACTTC.

The V gene is TRBV12-3 or TRBV12-4, the J gene TRBJ1-3; D might be TRBD1 (6 bases). Deletions cut 7 bases from V and 1 base from J, with 14 bases between. The CDR3 is 15 residues long. The CDR3 sequence: CASTPGHQSGNTIYF. CDR3 in DNA: TGTGCCAGCACCCCGGGACATCAATCTGGAAACACCATATATTTT.

This clonotype was seen only a few times. The chain has TRBV5-1 and TRBJ2-7; 8 positions agree with TRBD2. The junction had 10 bases not matched to a gene; V was cut back by 4 bases and J by 4 bases. The CDR3 spans 15 residues. Germline V CDR1 and CDR2: SGHRS, YFSETQ. The CDR3 loop is CASSPGPGLGYEQYF. As DNA, the CDR3 is TGCGCCAGCAGCCCGGGCCCGGGACTAGGGTACGAGCAGTACTTC.

This clonotype was observed a few times. The chain recombines TRBV29-1 with TRBJ2-1; 7 bases are a match to TRBD1. The length of the CDR3 is 15 residues. With V trimmed by 5 bases and J by 0 bases, 7 bases remained unmatched. Looked up from germline, CDR1 is SQVTM and CDR2 is ANQGSEA. In DNA form, the CDR3 reads TGCAGCGTTCCCAGTTCAGGGGGCTCCTACAATGAGCAGTTCTTC. This codes for CSVPSSGGSYNEQFF.

The sample holds a few counts of this clonotype. The genes are TRBV5-1 and TRBJ1-4; weak D call: TRBD1 (6 bases). From germline, CDR1 is SGHRS and CDR2 YFSETQ. This CDR3 has 17 residues. The germline V and J ends were trimmed by 3 bases and 0 bases, with 15 bases remaining between them. The CDR3 region has the DNA TGCGCCAGCAGCTCCGGACAGAGTACTGCAACTAATGAAAAACTGTTTTTT. Translation gives CASSSGQSTATNEKLFF.

V and J are TRBV6-5 and TRBJ2-1; TRBD2 is a possible D gene (6 bases). Germline CDR1 and CDR2: MNHEY and SVGAGI. The CDR3 runs to 17 residues. V lost 4 bases to trimming and J lost 0 bases, with 16 bases between them. CDR3 nucleotides: TGTGCCAGCAGTTTTAGGAGGGGCCCGAACTCCTACAATGAGCAGTTCTTC. This codes for CASSFRRGPNSYNEQFF.

This CDR3 is CASSVGGFTDTQYF. CDR3 nucleotide sequence: TGTGCCAGCAGTGTGGGAGGGTTCACAGATACGCAGTATTTT. The rearrangement links TRBV6-1 to TRBJ2-3, with 7 bases identical to TRBD2. Unmatched junction bases numbered 3, after V lost 4 bases and J lost 2 bases. The CDR3 length is 14 residues. Germline V gives CDR1 MNHNS, CDR2 SASEGT.

Here the CDR3 DNA reads TGTGCCAGCAGCCAAGAAGAGGCTAGCGGGAGGTTCCCAGATACGCAGTATTTT. Protein product: CASSQEEASGRFPDTQYF. The gene calls are TRBV4-2 and TRBJ2-3, with 11 bases aligning to TRBD2. Germline values: CDR1 LGHNA, CDR2 YNFKEQ. J was trimmed by 4 bases and V by 0 bases; bases with no gene match: 9. The CDR3 is 18 residues long.